The 4 T cell receptor beta chains reported below all come from one sample, sequenced in a study of cytomegalovirus exposure and HLA in healthy donors. Primers for the PCR totalled 60 Vbeta and 13 Jbeta. Generated by immunoSEQ multiplex PCR, the TCRdb table keeps only in-frame clones and is missing some. The sample gives under 35,000 clones, about 60% of which show up once; around 43% is in the top ten. What was sequenced was PBMCs. These receptors were taken from a male donor in good health and CMV-seropositive.

The J gene is TRBJ1-5, the V gene TRBV15; 7 positions match TRBD1. J lost 7 bases, V lost 7 bases, and 10 bases had no gene match. The CDR3 length is 14 residues. CDR1 is LNHNV and CDR2 is YYDKDF in the germline V gene (reference sequence). The DNA of the CDR3 is TGTGCCACCACCAAAGACAGGGTCGGGCAGCCCCAGCATTTT. Translation: CATTKDRVGQPQHF.

The rearrangement links TRBV7-2 to TRBJ2-1; TRBD2 agrees at 13 bases. The germline CDR1 and CDR2 sequences are SGHTA and FQGNSA. With V trimmed by 5 bases and J by 6 bases, 7 bases remained unmatched. The CDR3 runs 16 residues. The chain's CDR3 is CASSTRRLAGGNEQFF. The CDR3 coding sequence is TGTGCCAGCAGCACACGAAGACTAGCGGGAGGCAATGAGCAGTTCTTC.

Comments on this clone: A much larger clone lies a single base off, so this may be a read error. V and J are TRBV6-5 and TRBJ2-1; D ambiguous. In germline, CDR1 is MNHEY, CDR2 SVGAGI. CDR3 length: 15 residues. CDR3 bases: TGTGACAGCAGTTACGTCGAGACTGGTTACAATGAGCAGTTCTTC. The encoded protein is CDSSYVETGYNEQFF.

The CDR3 here is CASSFSGRGYEQYF. The CDR3 DNA reads as TGTGCCAGCAGTTTTAGCGGGAGAGGATACGAGCAGTACTTC. The gene calls are TRBV2 and TRBJ2-7, with TRBD2 matching 9 bases. CDR3 length: 14 residues. Germline-derived CDR1 and CDR2 are SNHLY and FYNNEI. Losses at the gene ends were 5 bases for V and 4 bases for J; bases not matched to a gene: 6.